Here is one T cell receptor (beta chain) with its context. Its antigen is not known. Germline values: CDR1 LGHNA, CDR2 YSLEER. The CDR3 is 14 residues long. V was pared by 1 base and J by 5 bases, with 9 bases between. The data originate from a study of long-term antiretroviral therapy in people with HIV. Overall study results and limits: It was not possible to obtain data on ART adherence, viral resistance or therapy changes.

Run at survey level, the immunoSEQ assay was version v3.0. Profiling relied on immunoSEQ multiplex PCR, and the TCRdb table lists in-frame clones only, not all of them. This sample has approximately 15,000 clones, with around 90% found just once. No donor had fewer than one pre-ART PBMC sample or fewer than two post-ART PBMC samples. The chain combines TRBV4-3 with TRBJ2-1; D is undetermined. The sequencing used unsorted PBMCs, collected 6.2 years after starting antiretroviral therapy. This clonotype originated in a middle-aged man with HIV. CDR3 DNA: TGCGCCAGCAGCCAAGTTTATGGCCACAATGAGCAGTTCTTC. It encodes CASSQVYGHNEQFF.